This T cell receptor (beta chain) was profiled in a study of technical replicates of blood from a handful of donors. The assay was immunoSEQ multiplex PCR, and TCRdb's table has in-frame clones only and misses some. Of 65,000 to 85,000 clones in the sample, around 96% were seen once. Germline CDR1 reads MDHEN; CDR2 reads SYDVKM. The CDR3 loop spans 16 amino acids. V shed 3 bases and J shed 9 bases, with 21 bases lying between them. The sequenced sample was T cells isolated from PBMCs. The rearrangement joins TRBV28 to TRBJ2-1; D is possibly TRBD2 (6 bases). The sequence was collected from a human donor in good health. The CDR3, as DNA: TGTGCCAGCAGTTTTCATCGGGCCTCGGGAGATCTTGAGCAGTTCTTC. This codes for CASSFHRASGDLEQFF.